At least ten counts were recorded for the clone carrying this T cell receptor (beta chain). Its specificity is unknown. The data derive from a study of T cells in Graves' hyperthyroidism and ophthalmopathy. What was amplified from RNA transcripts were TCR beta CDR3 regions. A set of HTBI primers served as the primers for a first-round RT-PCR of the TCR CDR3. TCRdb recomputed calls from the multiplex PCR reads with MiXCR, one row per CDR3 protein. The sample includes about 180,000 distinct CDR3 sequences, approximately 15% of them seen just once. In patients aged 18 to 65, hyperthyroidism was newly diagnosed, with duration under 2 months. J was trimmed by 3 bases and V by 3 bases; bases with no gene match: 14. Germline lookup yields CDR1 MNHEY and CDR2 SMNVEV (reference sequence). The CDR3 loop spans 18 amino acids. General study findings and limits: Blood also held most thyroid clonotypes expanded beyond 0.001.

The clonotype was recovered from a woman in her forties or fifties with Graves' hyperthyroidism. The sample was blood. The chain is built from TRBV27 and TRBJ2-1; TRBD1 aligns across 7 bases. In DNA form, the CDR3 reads TGTGCCAGCAGTTTTTCCCCCCTCCTAGGGGGCTTCTACAATGAGCAGTTCTTC. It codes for CASSFSPLLGGFYNEQFF.